This T cell receptor beta chain was documented in a study of blood T cell repertoires in COVID-19. Study-wide background: Samples taken during acute and convalescent COVID-19 were collected in the United States, Italy and Spain. In each case, the material was cDNA or gDNA derived from T cells, B-cell-depleted T cells, or PBMCs.

Repertoires were generated with immunoSEQ multiplex PCR, while TCRdb's copy carries only in-frame clones and drops some. The top ten hold around 4.5% of the sample, which has 300,000 to 350,000 clones, around 89% seen once. Grouping used clinical history reported by participants in a survey and questionnaire. Trimming removed 6 bases from V and 4 bases from J; junction bases left unmatched: 9. This CDR3 is built from 15 residues. Germline CDR1 MNHEY, CDR2 SVGAGI. This clone is a singleton in its sample. The V and J genes are TRBV6-5 and TRBJ2-7; 10 bases match TRBD2. The sequence was collected from a woman aged 18-29 years with acute COVID-19. The source material was PBMCs or T cells enriched from blood (not recorded which). The CDR3 sequence: CASSQASGRVYEQYF. The CDR3 nucleotides are TGTGCCAGCAGCCAAGCTAGCGGGAGAGTTTACGAGCAGTACTTC.